The present TCR beta chain was sequenced within a study of beta chain features in type 1 diabetes. Whole-study results and caveats: Within each of all four CD4+ subsets, Type 1 diabetes patients had TCRB CDR3s that were moderately but significantly shorter.

The CDR3 is made up of 14 amino acids. The V and J ends lost 4 bases and 5 bases, in that order; junction bases with no gene match: 4. Germline V gives CDR1 KGHSH, CDR2 LQKENI. About this clone: Its antigen is unknown.

cDNA synthesis used the whole RNA isolate, giving expressed TCRB sequences. There were some 3.6 million reads on average in the naive, central memory and regulatory T cell samples. Using immunoSEQ multiplex PCR, the repertoire was profiled, and TCRdb retains in-frame clones only, with some absent. The sample consists of 150,000 to 200,000 clones, roughly 63% of them appearing once. The rearrangement links TRBV18 to TRBJ2-5, with 10 bases fitting TRBD2. This TCR was recovered from a man aged 25-40 years with type 1 diabetes. Sequenced: naive CD4+ T cells from blood. The CDR3 is CASSRSAGGETQYF. Here the CDR3 DNA reads TGTGCCAGCTCACGCTCAGCGGGAGGGGAGACCCAGTACTTC.